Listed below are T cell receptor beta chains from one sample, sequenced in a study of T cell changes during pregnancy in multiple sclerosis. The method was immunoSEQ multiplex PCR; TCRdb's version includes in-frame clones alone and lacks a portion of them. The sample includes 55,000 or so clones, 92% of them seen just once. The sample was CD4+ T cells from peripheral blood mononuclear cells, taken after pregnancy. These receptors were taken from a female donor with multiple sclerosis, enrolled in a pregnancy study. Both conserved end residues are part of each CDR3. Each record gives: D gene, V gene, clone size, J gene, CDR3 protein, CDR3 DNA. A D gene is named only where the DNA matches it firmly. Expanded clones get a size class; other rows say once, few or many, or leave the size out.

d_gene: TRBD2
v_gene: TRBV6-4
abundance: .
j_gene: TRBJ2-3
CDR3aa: CASSPGLAGGLGTDTQYF
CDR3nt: TGTGCCAGCAGTCCCGGACTAGCGGGGGGCTTGGGAACAGATACGCAGTATTTT

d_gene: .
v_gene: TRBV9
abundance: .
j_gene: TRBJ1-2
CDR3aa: CASSPEGGGSYGYTF
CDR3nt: TGTGCCAGCAGCCCAGAGGGGGGGGGCAGCTATGGCTACACCTTC

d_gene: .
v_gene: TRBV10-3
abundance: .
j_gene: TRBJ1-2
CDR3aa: CAISDGGAGNLFSTF
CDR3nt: TGTGCCATCAGTGATGGGGGGGCAGGGAACCTTTTCTCCACCTTC

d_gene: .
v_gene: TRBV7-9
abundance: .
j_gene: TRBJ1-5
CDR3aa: CASSLGGFSNQPQHF
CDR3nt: TGTGCCAGCAGCTTAGGAGGGTTCAGCAATCAGCCCCAGCATTTT

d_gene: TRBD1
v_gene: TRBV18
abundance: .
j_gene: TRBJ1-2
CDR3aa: CASSLPGQVYYGYTF
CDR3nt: TGTGCCAGCTCACTCCCGGGACAGGTCTACTATGGCTACACCTTC

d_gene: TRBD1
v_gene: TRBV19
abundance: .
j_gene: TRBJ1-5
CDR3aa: CASSSRDRASNQPQHF
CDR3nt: TGTGCCAGTAGTTCAAGGGACAGGGCCTCTAATCAGCCCCAGCATTTT

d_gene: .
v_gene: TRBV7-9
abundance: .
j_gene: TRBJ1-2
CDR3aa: CASSPDSFLYGYTF
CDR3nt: TGTGCCAGCAGCCCGGACAGTTTCCTCTATGGCTACACCTTC

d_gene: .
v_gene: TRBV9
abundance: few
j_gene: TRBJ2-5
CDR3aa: CASSLGLKETQYF
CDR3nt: TGTGCCAGCAGCTTGGGACTTAAAGAGACCCAGTACTTC

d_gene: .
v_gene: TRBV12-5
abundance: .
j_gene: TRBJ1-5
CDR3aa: CASGLYSSNQPQHF
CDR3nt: TGTGCTAGTGGTTTGTATAGTAGCAATCAGCCCCAGCATTTT

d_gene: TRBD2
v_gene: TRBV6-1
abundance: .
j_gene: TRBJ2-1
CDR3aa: CASSPSGGANEQFF
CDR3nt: TGTGCCAGCAGTCCTAGCGGGGGGGCGAATGAGCAGTTCTTC

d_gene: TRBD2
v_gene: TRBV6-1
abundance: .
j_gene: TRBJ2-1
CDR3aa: CASSEGGSGLAGALRGNEQFF
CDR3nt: TGTGCCAGCAGTGAAGGAGGCTCTGGACTAGCGGGGGCCTTGAGGGGCAATGAGCAGTTCTTC

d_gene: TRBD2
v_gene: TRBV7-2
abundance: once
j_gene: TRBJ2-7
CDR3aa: CASRQPGLAYEQYF
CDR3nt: TGTGCCAGCAGGCAACCGGGACTAGCGTACGAGCAGTACTTC

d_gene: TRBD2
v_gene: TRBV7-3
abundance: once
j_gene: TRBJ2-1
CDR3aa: CASSLGGGAYNEQFF
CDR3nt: TGTGCCAGCAGCTTAGGCGGGGGGGCGTACAATGAGCAGTTCTTC

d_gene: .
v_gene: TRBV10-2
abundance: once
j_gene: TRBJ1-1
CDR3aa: CASRTMNTEAFF
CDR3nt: TGCGCCAGTAGAACTATGAACACTGAAGCTTTCTTT

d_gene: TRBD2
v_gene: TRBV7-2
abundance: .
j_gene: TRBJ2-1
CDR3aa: CASSLVASGGRYNEQFF
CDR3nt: TGTGCCAGCAGCTTAGTGGCTAGCGGGGGTAGATACAATGAGCAGTTCTTC

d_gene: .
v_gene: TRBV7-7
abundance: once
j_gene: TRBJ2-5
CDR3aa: CASSLARGRVETQYF
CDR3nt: TGTGCCAGCAGCTTAGCCCGAGGCAGGGTTGAGACCCAGTACTTC

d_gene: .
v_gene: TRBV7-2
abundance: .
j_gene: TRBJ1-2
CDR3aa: CASSFRQGGYGYTF
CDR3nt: TGTGCCAGCAGCTTCCGCCAGGGCGGCTATGGCTACACCTTC

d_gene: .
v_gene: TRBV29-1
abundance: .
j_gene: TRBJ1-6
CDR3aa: CSVATGYNSPLHF
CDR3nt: TGCAGCGTTGCTACAGGCTATAATTCACCCCTCCACTTT

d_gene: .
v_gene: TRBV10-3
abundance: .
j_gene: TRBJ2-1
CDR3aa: CAISKGTDYNEQFF
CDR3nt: TGTGCCATCAGCAAGGGGACTGACTACAATGAGCAGTTCTTC

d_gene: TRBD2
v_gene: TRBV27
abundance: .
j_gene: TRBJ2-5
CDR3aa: CASSPSPRSGLAGGTKTQYF
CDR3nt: TGTGCCAGCAGTCCGAGCCCCCGGTCCGGACTAGCGGGGGGGACGAAGACCCAGTACTTC

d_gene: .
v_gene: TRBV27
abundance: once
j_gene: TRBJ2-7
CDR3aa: CASRSQGSYEQYF
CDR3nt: TGTGCCAGCCGTTCTCAGGGGTCCTACGAGCAGTACTTC

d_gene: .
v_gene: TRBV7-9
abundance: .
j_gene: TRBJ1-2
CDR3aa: CASSVLTGNYGYTF
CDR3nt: TGTGCCAGCAGCGTACTCACAGGGAACTATGGCTACACCTTC

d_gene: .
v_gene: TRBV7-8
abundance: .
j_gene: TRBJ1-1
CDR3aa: CATTLEPTEAFF
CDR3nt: TGTGCCACCACCTTGGAGCCCACTGAAGCTTTCTTT

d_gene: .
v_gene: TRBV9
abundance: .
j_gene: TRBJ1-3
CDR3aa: CASSMSTGNSGNTIYF
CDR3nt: TGTGCCAGCAGCATGAGCACAGGGAACTCTGGAAACACCATATATTTT

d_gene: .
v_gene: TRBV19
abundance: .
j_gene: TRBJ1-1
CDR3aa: CASSIRDTTEAFF
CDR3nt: TGTGCCAGTAGTATCCGGGACACCACTGAAGCTTTCTTT

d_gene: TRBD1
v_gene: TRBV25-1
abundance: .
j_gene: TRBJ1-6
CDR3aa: CASSDSRTGAQSPLHF
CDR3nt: TGTGCCAGCAGTGATTCTCGGACAGGGGCACAATCACCCCTCCACTTT

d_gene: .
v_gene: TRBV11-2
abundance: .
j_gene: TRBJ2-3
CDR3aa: CASRPWGRSVTDTQYF
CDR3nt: TGTGCCAGCAGGCCTTGGGGGCGGTCGGTCACAGATACGCAGTATTTT

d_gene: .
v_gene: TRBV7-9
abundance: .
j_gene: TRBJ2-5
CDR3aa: CASSPPPVSGTQYF
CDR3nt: TGTGCCAGCAGCCCACCCCCCGTCAGCGGGACCCAGTACTTC

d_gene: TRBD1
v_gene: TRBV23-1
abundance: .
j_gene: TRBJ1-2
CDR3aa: CASRSLRGVRTF
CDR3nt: TGCGCCAGCAGGTCACTCAGGGGGGTTCGGACCTTC

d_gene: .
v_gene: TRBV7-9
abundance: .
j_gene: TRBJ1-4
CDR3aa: CASSLGISAEKLFF
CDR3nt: TGTGCCAGCAGCTTAGGAATCTCTGCGGAAAAACTGTTTTTT

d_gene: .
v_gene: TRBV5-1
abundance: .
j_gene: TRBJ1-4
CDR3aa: CASSGGTPGGTNEKLFF
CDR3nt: TGCGCCAGCAGCGGCGGGACACCGGGAGGGACTAATGAAAAACTGTTTTTT